This TCR beta chain emerged from a study of T cell responses to AZD1222 COVID-19 vaccine. The study, taken as a whole, reports: Only a handful of AZD1222 recipients, roughly 6 in all, had baseline seropositivity. All repertoire sampling was performed exclusively after the peak T cell response. Clonal diversity was possibly underestimated, and the donors were mostly white British, with more females.

Worth noting for this clone: Its antigen is as yet unknown.

TCRdb's table, derived via immunoSEQ multiplex PCR, lists solely in-frame clones and lacks some. Of some 170,000 clones detected, around 87% appear once; the ten largest clones hold 4% to 5.5%. Second-dose timings of about 4 or about 12 weeks were pooled. This clonotype was obtained from an adult who received the AZD1222 COVID-19 vaccine. This material consisted of peripheral blood, taken 28 days after the second AZD1222 dose.

CDR3 nucleotides: TGTGCCAGTATTTTACAGGGGAACACTGAAGCTTTCTTT. It encodes CASILQGNTEAFF. The chain recombines TRBV19 with TRBJ1-1, with a possible D match to TRBD1 (6 bases). This CDR3 has 13 residues. In germline, CDR1 is LNHDA, CDR2 SQIVND (reference sequence). Trimming cost V 7 bases and J 1 base, with 10 bases left between them.